This is a list of T cell receptor beta chains from one sample in a study of blood T cell repertoires in COVID-19. Libraries were prepared by immunoSEQ multiplex PCR; TCRdb keeps only in-frame clonotypes and omits some of them. The sample has under 350,000 clones, around 86% seen once; the top ten hold 10% to 15%. Sequencing was performed on peripheral blood. The receptors derive from a human donor in a cohort sampled during active COVID-19. CDR3s include the opening cysteine and the closing phenylalanine or tryptophan. A D gene is named only where the DNA matches it firmly. The listing skips clone size in some rows; elsewhere it reads once, few, many or a size class.

v_gene	abundance	d_gene	j_gene	CDR3aa	CDR3nt
TRBV7-9	few	.	TRBJ2-5	CASSLVASQETQYF	TGTGCCAGCAGCTTAGTAGCTTCCCAAGAGACCCAGTACTTC
TRBV6-5	.	TRBD1	TRBJ1-6	CASSYRGQGVNSPLHF	TGTGCCAGCAGTTACCGAGGACAGGGAGTCAATTCACCCCTCCACTTT
TRBV6-6	.	.	TRBJ1-1	CASSYSEAFF	TGTGCCAGCAGTTACTCGGAGGCCTTCTTT
TRBV5-1	.	TRBD1	TRBJ2-6	CASSPRTGYGANVLTF	TGCGCCAGCAGCCCAAGGACAGGGTACGGGGCCAACGTCCTGACTTTC
TRBV3-1/TRBV3-2	.	.	TRBJ2-3	CASSQETRKQYF	TGTGCCAGCAGCCAAGAAACGAGGAAGCAGTATTTT
TRBV6-5	.	TRBD2	TRBJ2-7	CASSHGLAGVEQYF	TGTGCCAGCAGCCACGGGCTAGCGGGAGTCGAGCAGTACTTC
TRBV3-1/TRBV3-2	.	.	TRBJ1-2	CASSPGTSMGYTF	TGTGCCAGCAGCCCGGGGACTTCTATGGGCTACACCTTC
TRBV6-5	.	TRBD2	TRBJ2-3	CASGTSGTDTQYF	TGTGCCAGCGGAACTAGCGGGACAGATACGCAGTATTTT
TRBV6-5	once	.	TRBJ2-7	CASSYSAGTLSYEQYF	TGTGCCAGCAGTTACTCCGCGGGGACTCTCTCCTACGAGCAGTACTTC
TRBV7-2	.	TRBD1	TRBJ1-1	CASSFRTGGITEAFF	TGTGCCAGCAGCTTTCGGACAGGGGGTATTACTGAAGCTTTCTTT
TRBV9	.	TRBD1	TRBJ1-1	CASSAAQGANTEAFF	TGTGCCAGCAGCGCCGCACAGGGGGCGAACACTGAAGCTTTCTTT
TRBV9	.	TRBD2	TRBJ2-3	CASSLAGGNTDTQYF	TGTGCCAGCAGCCTAGCGGGGGGGAACACAGATACGCAGTATTTT
TRBV28	.	.	TRBJ1-2	CASSSSGRGYTF	TGTGCCAGCAGTAGCAGTGGGCGAGGCTACACCTTC
TRBV5-1	.	.	TRBJ2-3	CASESQGFSTDTQYF	TGCGCCAGCGAGAGCCAGGGATTTTCCACAGATACGCAGTATTTT
TRBV2	.	.	TRBJ1-4	CASTRDSQSEKLFF	TGTGCCAGCACCCGGGACTCACAAAGTGAAAAACTGTTTTTT
TRBV5-1	.	TRBD1	TRBJ2-3	CASSRGQGRRPDTQYF	TGCGCCAGCAGCAGAGGACAGGGAAGAAGGCCAGATACGCAGTATTTT
TRBV25-1	.	.	TRBJ1-4	CASKSSQKLFF	TGTGCCAGCAAATCCTCCCAAAAACTGTTTTTT
TRBV28	.	TRBD2	TRBJ2-3	CASSSIAGVPYTQYF	TGTGCCAGCAGTTCGATAGCGGGAGTGCCCTATACGCAGTATTTT
TRBV28	.	TRBD2	TRBJ2-5	CATVREADLKETQYF	TGTGCCACAGTACGGGAGGCCGACTTAAAAGAGACCCAGTACTTC
TRBV19	few	.	TRBJ1-2	CASRQDRANYGYTF	TGTGCCAGCCGACAGGACCGAGCTAACTATGGCTACACCTTC
TRBV24-1	.	.	TRBJ2-1	CATSDSDSQEQFF	TGTGCCACCAGTGATTCGGACAGCCAAGAGCAGTTCTTC
TRBV15	once	TRBD1	TRBJ1-1	CATSRGGTGGTEAFF	TGTGCCACCAGCAGAGGGGGGACAGGGGGCACTGAAGCTTTCTTT
TRBV27	.	TRBD1	TRBJ2-7	CASSLSAGTGPYEQYF	TGTGCCAGCAGTTTATCCGCCGGGACAGGTCCCTACGAGCAGTACTTC
TRBV5-8	.	.	TRBJ2-7	CASSEGTLPLKGQNF	TGTGCCAGCAGCGAGGGGACACTACCTCTGAAAGGGCAGAACTTC
TRBV7-9	few	TRBD1	TRBJ1-3	CASSFRTGGNTIYF	TGTGCCAGCAGCTTCAGGACAGGAGGAAACACCATATATTTT
TRBV7-2	.	.	TRBJ2-7	CASSLVQDLYEQYF	TGTGCCAGCAGCTTAGTACAGGATCTCTACGAGCAGTACTTC
TRBV5-4	.	.	TRBJ2-3	CASSSFAWGGTDTQYF	TGTGCCAGCAGCTCATTCGCGTGGGGGGGCACAGATACGCAGTATTTT
TRBV19	.	.	TRBJ1-3	CASGGRRNTIYF	TGTGCCAGCGGGGGGAGACGAAACACCATATATTTT